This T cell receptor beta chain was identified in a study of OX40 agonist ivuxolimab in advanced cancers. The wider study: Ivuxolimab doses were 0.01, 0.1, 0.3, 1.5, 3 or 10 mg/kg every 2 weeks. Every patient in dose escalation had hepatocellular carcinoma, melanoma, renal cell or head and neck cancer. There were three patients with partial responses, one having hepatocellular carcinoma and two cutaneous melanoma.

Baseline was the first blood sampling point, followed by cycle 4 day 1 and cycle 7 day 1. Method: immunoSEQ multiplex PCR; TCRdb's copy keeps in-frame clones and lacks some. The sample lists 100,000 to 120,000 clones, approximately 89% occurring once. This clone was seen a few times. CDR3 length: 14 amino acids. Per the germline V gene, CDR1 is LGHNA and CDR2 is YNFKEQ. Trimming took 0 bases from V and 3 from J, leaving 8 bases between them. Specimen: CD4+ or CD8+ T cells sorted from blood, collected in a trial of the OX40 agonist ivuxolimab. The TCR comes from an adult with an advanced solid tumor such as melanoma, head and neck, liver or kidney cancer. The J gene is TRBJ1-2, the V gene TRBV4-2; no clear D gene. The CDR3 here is CASSQDSSYYGYTF. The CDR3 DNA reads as TGTGCCAGCAGCCAAGATAGTAGCTACTATGGCTACACCTTC.